These 2 T cell receptor beta chains originate from one sample sequenced in a study of shared clonotypes between healthy human individuals. Sequencing used immunoSEQ multiplex PCR; TCRdb keeps in-frame clones, though not all of them. The sample contains around 550,000 clones, almost 97% of which appear only once. The sample taken for sequencing was naive CD4+ T cells sorted from blood. Subset indicated: CD45RA+ positively selected. These receptors were taken from a woman in her 30s in good health.

The genes are TRBV5-6 and TRBJ1-5; D unresolved. Trimming cost V 2 bases and J 6 bases, with 12 bases left between them. This CDR3 region has 14 residues. Germline loops: CDR1 SGHDT, CDR2 YYEEEE. This CDR3 reads CASSFRQGFQPQHF. CDR3 nucleotides: TGTGCCAGCAGCTTTAGGCAAGGGTTTCAGCCCCAGCATTTT.

The gene calls are TRBV7-8 and TRBJ2-1, with 9 nucleotides matching TRBD2. Per the germline V gene, CDR1 is SGHVS and CDR2 is FQNEAQ. V dropped 0 bases and J dropped 0; count of bases not matched to a gene: 0. The CDR3 covers 16 residues. CDR3 bases: TGTGCCAGCAGCTTAGCTAGCGGGAGCTCCTACAATGAGCAGTTCTTC. The encoded protein is CASSLASGSSYNEQFF.